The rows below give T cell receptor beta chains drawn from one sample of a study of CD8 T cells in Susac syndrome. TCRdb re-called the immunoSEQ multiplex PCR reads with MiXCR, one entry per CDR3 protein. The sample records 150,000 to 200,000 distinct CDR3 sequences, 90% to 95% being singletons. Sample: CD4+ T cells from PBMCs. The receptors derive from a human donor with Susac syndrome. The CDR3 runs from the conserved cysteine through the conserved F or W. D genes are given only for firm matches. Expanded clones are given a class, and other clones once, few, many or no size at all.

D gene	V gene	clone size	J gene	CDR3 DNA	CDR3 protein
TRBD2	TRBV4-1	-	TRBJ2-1	TGCGCCAGCAGCGCCGGGGCTAGCGGGGGGGCTGAGGGCAATGAGCAGTTCTTC	CASSAGASGGAEGNEQFF
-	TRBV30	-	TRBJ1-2	TGTGCCTTGAGGGCTAGGGGCTACACCTTC	CALRARGYTF
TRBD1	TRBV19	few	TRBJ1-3	TGTGCCAGTAGTACGGGGACAGGTGGAAACACCATATATTTT	CASSTGTGGNTIYF
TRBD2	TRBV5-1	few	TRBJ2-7	TGCGCCAGCAGCTTGGGCCTAGCGGGAGAGGTAGACGAGCAGTACTTC	CASSLGLAGEVDEQYF
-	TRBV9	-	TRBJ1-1	TGTGCCAGCAGTCCTTCGGGACACCCCTCAGGTGAAGCTTTCTTT	CASSPSGHPSGEAFF
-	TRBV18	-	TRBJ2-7	TGTGCCAGCTCCATAGGACAGCTCTCCTACGAGCAGTACTTC	CASSIGQLSYEQYF
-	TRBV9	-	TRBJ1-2	TGTGCCAGCAGCGTAGCCAGTAACTATGGCTACACCTTC	CASSVASNYGYTF
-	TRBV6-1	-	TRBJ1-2	TGTGCCAGCAGTGAAGGGGTTAACTATGGCTACACCTTC	CASSEGVNYGYTF
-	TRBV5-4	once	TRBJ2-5	TGTGCCAGCAGCTTGGCCGCGGGGCTAGAAGAGACCCAGTACTTC	CASSLAAGLEETQYF
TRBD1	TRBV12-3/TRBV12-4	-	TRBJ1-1	TGTGCCAGCAGTCCTCTGACAGGGGGGACTGAAGCTTTCTTT	CASSPLTGGTEAFF
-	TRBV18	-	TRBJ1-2	TGTGCCAGCTCACCACCGGGGGGACCCTATGGCTACACCTTC	CASSPPGGPYGYTF
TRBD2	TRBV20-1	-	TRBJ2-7	TGCAGTGCTCTGATACTGACTAGCGGGGCCTCCTACGAGCAGTACTTC	CSALILTSGASYEQYF
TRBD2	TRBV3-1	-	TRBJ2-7	TGTGCCAGCAGCCAAGGGACGTATTATAGCGGGAGCTCCTACGAGCAGTACTTC	CASSQGTYYSGSSYEQYF
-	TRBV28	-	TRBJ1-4	TGTGCCAGCAGTTTACTCTTCGGGCATGAAAAACTGTTTTTT	CASSLLFGHEKLFF
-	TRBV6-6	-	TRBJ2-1	TGTGCCAGCAGTTACGGTACTGCCCATGAGCAGTTCTTC	CASSYGTAHEQFF
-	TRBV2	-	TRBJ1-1	TGTGCCAGCAAGGAACCGGGTTCTCGGGGCACTGAAGCTTTCTTT	CASKEPGSRGTEAFF
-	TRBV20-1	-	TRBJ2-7	TGCAGTGCTCCCAAACCCGACAGTTTCCTATACGAGCAGTACTTC	CSAPKPDSFLYEQYF
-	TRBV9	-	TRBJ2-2	TGTGCCAGCAGCGTAGGGTATCGAGCGAACACCGGGGAGCTGTTTTTT	CASSVGYRANTGELFF
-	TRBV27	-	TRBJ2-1	TGTGCCAGCAGTTTGGATCAGAATTACAATGAGCAGTTCTTC	CASSLDQNYNEQFF
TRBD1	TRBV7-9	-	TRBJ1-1	TGTGCCAGCAGCGCCCTGGGACAGACTAACACTGAAGCTTTCTTT	CASSALGQTNTEAFF
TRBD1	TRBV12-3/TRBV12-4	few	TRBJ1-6	TGTGCCAGCAGTTTAGTAGGGGGCGATTCACCCCTCCACTTT	CASSLVGGDSPLHF
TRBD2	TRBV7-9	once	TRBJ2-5	TGTGCCAGCAGCTTGCGGCTAGCGGGCTCAGAGACCCAGTACTTC	CASSLRLAGSETQYF
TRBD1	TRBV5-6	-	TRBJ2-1	TGTGCCAGCAGCCCAGTTGGACAGGGGGCTTTCACTGAGCAGTTCTTC	CASSPVGQGAFTEQFF
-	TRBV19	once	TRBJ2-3	TGTGCCAGTAGGAACAGGGTAGGGGGAGATACGCAGTATTTT	CASRNRVGGDTQYF
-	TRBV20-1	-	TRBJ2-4	TGCAGTGCTAGAGGAGGGGCCAAAAACATTCAGTACTTC	CSARGGAKNIQYF
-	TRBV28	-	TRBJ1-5	TGTGCCAGCAGTTCGGGGGTGAAGGGGCCGGTGAAGCCCCAGCATTTT	CASSSGVKGPVKPQHF
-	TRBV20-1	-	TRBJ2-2	TGCAGTGCTAAGGGACTGATGAACACCGGGGAGCTGTTTTTT	CSAKGLMNTGELFF
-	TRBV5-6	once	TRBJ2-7	TGTGCCAGCAGCCACACCGGGACGCAGGGCGAGCAGTACTTC	CASSHTGTQGEQYF
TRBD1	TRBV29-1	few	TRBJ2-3	TGCAGCGTAGCACTCAGGACAGGCAGCCAGCCAGATACGCAGTATTTT	CSVALRTGSQPDTQYF
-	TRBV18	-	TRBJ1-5	TGTGCCAGCTCACCAAACTCAGGGAACTATCAGCCCCAGCATTTT	CASSPNSGNYQPQHF
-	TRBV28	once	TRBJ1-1	TGTGCCAGCCTTGAACGGAACACTGAAGCTTTCTTT	CASLERNTEAFF
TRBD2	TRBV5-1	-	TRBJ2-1	TGCGCCAGCAGCTTGGAAGTTACTAGCGGGCACAATGAGCAGTTCTTC	CASSLEVTSGHNEQFF
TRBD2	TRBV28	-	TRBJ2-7	TGTGCCAGCAGTTTATGGAGCCCGGGCGGTCCCAAGCGGGAGGGCCGGTACGAGCAGTACTTC	CASSLWSPGGPKREGRYEQYF
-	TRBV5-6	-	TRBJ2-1	TGTGCCAGCAGCTTTTCGGGGTTAAACTACAATGAGCAGTTCTTC	CASSFSGLNYNEQFF
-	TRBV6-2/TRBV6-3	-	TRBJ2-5	TGTGCCAGCAGTTACTCAGGGAGGCGAGAGACCCAGTACTTC	CASSYSGRRETQYF
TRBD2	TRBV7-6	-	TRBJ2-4	TGTGCCAGCAGCTTAGCTCAGCGGGAGGGCCGTCGTGGCATTCAGTACTTC	CASSLAQREGRRGIQYF